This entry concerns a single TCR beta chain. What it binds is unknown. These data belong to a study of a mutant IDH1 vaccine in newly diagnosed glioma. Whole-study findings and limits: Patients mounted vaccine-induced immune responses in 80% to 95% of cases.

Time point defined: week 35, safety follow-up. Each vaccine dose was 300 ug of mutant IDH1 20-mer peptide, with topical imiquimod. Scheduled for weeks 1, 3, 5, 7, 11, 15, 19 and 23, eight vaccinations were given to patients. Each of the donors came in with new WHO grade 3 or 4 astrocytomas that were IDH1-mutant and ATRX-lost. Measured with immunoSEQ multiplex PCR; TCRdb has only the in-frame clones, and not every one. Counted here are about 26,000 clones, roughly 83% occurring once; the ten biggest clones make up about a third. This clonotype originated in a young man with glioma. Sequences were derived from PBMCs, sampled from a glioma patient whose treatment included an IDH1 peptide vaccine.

The CDR3 bases are TGTGCCAGCAGCTTGGCGGGGGGCCCGTACCAAGAGACCCAGTACTTC. Its protein product is CASSLAGGPYQETQYF. The rearrangement joins TRBV5-6 to TRBJ2-5; D is perhaps TRBD2 (7 bases). The length of the CDR3 is 16 residues. V was cut by 0 bases and J by 0 bases, with 12 bases left in between. Germline V gene data show CDR1 as SGHDT and CDR2 as YYEEEE.